This paragraph reports one T cell receptor (beta chain). The sample belongs to a study of technical replicates of blood from a handful of donors. Here immunoSEQ multiplex PCR was the method, and the copy in TCRdb shows in-frame clones only, minus some. The sample gives about 70,000 clones, 91% of which show up once; approximately 4.8% is in the top ten. The sample was PBMCs. The receptor comes from a human donor in good health. Some clones in this sample may be carry-over from other donors' samples.

CDR3 region: CAISGSAGAYEQYF. The CDR3 region has the DNA TGTGCCATCAGTGGCTCAGCAGGCGCCTACGAGCAGTACTTC. V gene TRBV10-3 combines with J gene TRBJ2-7, with D hard to call. V was shortened by 4 bases and J by 2 bases, with 12 bases between the two germline ends. From germline, CDR1 is ENHRY and CDR2 SYGVKD. The CDR3 spans 14 residues.